Each of the 31 T cell receptor beta chains below was sequenced from the same sample in a study of T-cell reconstitution after alpha-beta-depleted transplantation in children. Unique molecular identifiers were incorporated into the prepared TCRbeta library. TCRdb re-called the PCR reads through MiXCR, storing one row per CDR3 protein. The sample includes a few hundred thousand distinct CDR3 sequences, over 10% of them seen just once. Source: PBMCs, mostly from graft donor cells, taken 360 days after TCRalphabeta/CD19-depleted stem cell transplant. The origin of the receptors is a male patient younger than 18 who had a stem cell transplant for acute myeloid leukemia, so the T cells may come from the graft donor.

The chain links TRBV30 to TRBJ2-7, with 9 bases lining up with TRBD2. This CDR3 has 14 amino acids. The germline CDR1 and CDR2 sequences are GTSNPN and SVGIG (reference sequence). With V trimmed by 2 bases and J by 5 bases, 7 bases remained unmatched. The CDR3 region has the DNA TGTGCCTGGAGTAGGAGCGGGAGGTTTGACGAGCAGTACTTC. Translated: CAWSRSGRFDEQYF.

V gene TRBV7-2 combines with J gene TRBJ1-6; D call uncertain. The CDR3 contains 15 residues. Trimming left V 5 bases short and J 7 bases short, with 15 bases between. CDR1 and CDR2 from the germline V gene are SGHTA and FQGNSA. Here the CDR3 reads CASSLGLSFNSPLHF. As DNA, the CDR3 is TGTGCCAGCAGCCTTGGACTAAGCTTCAATTCACCCCTCCACTTT.

This clonotype was seen a handful of times. The chain joins TRBV7-2 to TRBJ1-5; D uncertain. The CDR3 contains 16 residues. With 5 bases removed from V and 6 bases from J, the gap between germline ends came to 20 bases. The germline V gene has CDR1 SGHTA and CDR2 FQGNSA. CDR3 in DNA: TGTGCCAGCAGCCAACGAGGGAAATCCACCAGTCAGCCCCAGCATTTT. Translation: CASSQRGKSTSQPQHF.

At least ten counts were recorded for this clonotype. The chain joins TRBV7-2 to TRBJ2-3; D unresolved. This CDR3 has 11 residues. The germline V and J ends were trimmed by 5 bases and 4 bases, with 4 bases remaining between them. Germline CDR1 is SGHTA and CDR2 is FQGNSA. CDR3 sequence reads: CASSQADTQYF. The DNA for the CDR3 is TGTGCCAGCAGCCAAGCAGATACGCAGTATTTT.

This clonotype was counted a few times. The chain couples TRBV20-1 to TRBJ2-1, with a weak D call TRBD2 (5 bases). V was pared by 2 bases and J by 0 bases, with 20 bases between. The CDR3 has 18 residues. CDR1 is DFQATT, CDR2 SNEGSKA, per germline (reference sequence). The CDR3 region has the DNA TGCAGTGCTAGACCCCCCCTAGCCCGGTCGAGCTCCTACAATGAGCAGTTCTTC. Amino acid sequence: CSARPPLARSSSYNEQFF.

The chain couples TRBV20-1 to TRBJ2-1; 10 positions agree with TRBD2. V lost 6 bases and J lost 2; bases outside the gene matches: 7. The CDR3 is 15 amino acids. Germline V CDR1 and CDR2: DFQATT, SNEGSKA (reference sequence). The CDR3 coding sequence is TGCAGTGCCCCTCAGCGGGAGGGCCCCTACAATGAGCAGTTCTTC. Its translation is CSAPQREGPYNEQFF.

The V gene is TRBV7-9, the J gene TRBJ2-1, with a tentative D call TRBD1 (5 bases). The germline V gene has CDR1 SEHNR and CDR2 FQNEAQ (reference sequence). Trimming removed 1 base from V and 9 bases from J, with 13 bases in between. The CDR3 extends over 14 amino acids. CDR3 coding DNA: TGTGCCAGCAGCTTAGTTCAGGGCCTGGGTGAGCAGTTCTTC. It codes for CASSLVQGLGEQFF.

CDR3 in amino acids: CASSNRGTETQYF. Here the CDR3 DNA reads TGTGCCAGCAGTAACAGGGGAACGGAGACCCAGTACTTC. The rearrangement links TRBV12-3 or TRBV12-4 to TRBJ2-5, with TRBD1 matching over 7 bases. Trimming at V came to 5 bases and at J to 5 bases, leaving 5 bases not matched to a gene. The CDR3 contains 13 residues.

The rearrangement links TRBV29-1 to TRBJ2-7; D may be TRBD2 (5 bases). The CDR3 has 14 residues. The V end was cut by 3 bases, the J end by 6 bases, with 18 bases between. Germline CDR1 and CDR2: SQVTM and ANQGSEA. CDR3 bases: TGCAGCGTTGACGGTGGCGGGTACGAGGGCGAGCAGTACTTC. It codes for CSVDGGGYEGEQYF.

This clonotype was recorded at least ten times. The chain is built from TRBV9 and TRBJ1-5; D unresolved. Trimming cost V 1 base and J 2 bases, with 7 bases left between them. CDR1 and CDR2 (germline): SGDLS, YYNGEE. CDR3 length equals 14 residues. CDR3 nucleotide sequence: TGTGCCAGCAGCGTAAGTGGGGGCAATCAGCCCCAGCATTTT. Its protein product is CASSVSGGNQPQHF.

V is TRBV30 and J is TRBJ2-5; D might be TRBD2 (5 bases). Germline CDR1 reads GTSNPN; CDR2 reads SVGIG (reference sequence). The length of the CDR3 is 15 residues. The ends were cut back, 3 bases at V and 0 bases at J, with 14 bases in the middle. CDR3 coding DNA: TGTGCCTGGAGGGGGAGTAATTGGTACCAAGAGACCCAGTACTTC. Translated: CAWRGSNWYQETQYF.

The V call is TRBV25-1, the J call TRBJ2-2; 12 bases are a match to TRBD2. Looked up from germline, CDR1 is MGHDK and CDR2 is SYGVNS. V gave up 3 bases and J gave up 0 bases; unmatched junction bases: 8. The CDR3 runs 19 residues. This chain's CDR3 is CASSDPGLAGGTNTGELFF. The DNA for the CDR3 is TGTGCCAGCAGTGACCCGGGGCTAGCGGGAGGGACGAACACCGGGGAGCTGTTTTTT.

This chain links TRBV20-1 with TRBJ2-7, with 10 nucleotides matching TRBD2. V lost 1 base to trimming and J lost 0 bases; unmatched junction nucleotides: 9. The germline V gene encodes CDR1 DFQATT and CDR2 SNEGSKA (reference sequence). This CDR3 region has 17 residues. As DNA, the CDR3 is TGCAGTGCTAGAGTATTTCTAGCGGGAGTCTCCTCCTACGAGCAGTACTTC. This encodes CSARVFLAGVSSYEQYF.

The chain uses TRBV28 and TRBJ2-7; TRBD2 might be the D (6 bases). Trimming removed 7 bases at V and 5 bases at J, with 21 bases between. Germline CDR1 MDHEN, CDR2 SYDVKM. The CDR3 is 15 residues long. CDR3 region: CASIYAGLGRNEQYF. As DNA, the CDR3 is TGTGCCAGCATTTACGCGGGGTTAGGACGGAACGAGCAGTACTTC.

This clonotype was seen ten or more times. The chain has TRBV6-5 and TRBJ1-2; D remains unclear. The V end was cut by 10 bases, the J end by 5 bases, with 17 bases between. The CDR3 runs 13 residues. CDR1 is MNHEY, CDR2 SVGAGI, per germline. CDR3 region: CATALVSTYGYTF. CDR3 bases: TGTGCCACCGCGTTGGTTTCCACTTATGGCTACACCTTC.

This sequence joins TRBV3-1 and TRBJ2-1; D not resolved. V lost 0 bases to trimming and J lost 3 bases, with 9 bases between them. This CDR3 is built from 15 residues. Germline CDR1 reads LGHDT; CDR2 reads YNNKEL (reference sequence). CDR3 nucleotides: TGTGCCAGCAGCCAAGATCCCCCCGGCTACAATGAGCAGTTCTTC. It translates to CASSQDPPGYNEQFF.

The table lists this clonotype with a few counts. The chain links TRBV5-1 to TRBJ2-7; D is unclear. The CDR3 length is 16 residues. V was shortened by 0 bases and J by 3 bases, with 16 bases between the two germline ends. CDR1 SGHRS and CDR2 YFSETQ come from the germline V gene. This chain's CDR3 is CASSLAAVSGFYEQYF. As DNA, the CDR3 is TGCGCCAGCAGCTTGGCCGCGGTATCCGGATTCTACGAGCAGTACTTC.

The DNA of the CDR3 is TGCAGTGCTAGCGAACTAGCGGGTATATACAATGAGCAGTTCTTC. This translates into CSASELAGIYNEQFF. The rearrangement uses TRBV20-1 and TRBJ2-1; TRBD2 agrees at 9 bases. V lost 3 bases to trimming and J lost 4 bases; unmatched junction nucleotides: 7. CDR3 length: 15 residues. Germline lookup yields CDR1 DFQATT and CDR2 SNEGSKA (reference sequence).

This clonotype was seen ten or more times. The chain carries TRBV19 and TRBJ2-1, with 11 bases aligning to TRBD2. Per germline, CDR1 LNHDA and CDR2 SQIVND (reference sequence). The CDR3 covers 16 residues. The V gene end was trimmed by 4 bases and the J gene end by 5 bases; junction bases not matched to a gene: 7. The CDR3, as DNA: TGTGCCAGTAGTACCCGAAGACTAGCGGGAAACAATGAGCAGTTCTTC. Protein product: CASSTRRLAGNNEQFF.

This clonotype was counted a few times. The genes are TRBV28 and TRBJ2-7; D ambiguous. Germline V lookup: CDR1 MDHEN, CDR2 SYDVKM. With 5 bases removed from V and 4 bases from J, the gap between germline ends came to 12 bases. There are 13 residues in the CDR3. CDR3 sequence (DNA): TGTGCCAGCAGTCCCACCCAAAAGTACGAGCAGTACTTC. Translated, it gives CASSPTQKYEQYF.

CDR3 DNA: TGTGCCAGCAGGCTACTAGGGGGTCTCGAGCAGTACTTC. This codes for CASRLLGGLEQYF. This chain joins TRBV7-2 and TRBJ2-7; D perhaps matches TRBD1 (6 bases). Germline assignment: CDR1 SGHTA and CDR2 FQGNSA. The CDR3 contains 13 residues. Trimming took 6 bases from V and 6 from J, leaving 15 bases between them.

As DNA, the CDR3 is TGTGCCAGCTCAAGTCCTATCTCACCCCTCCACTTT. Its translation: CASSSPISPLHF. The chain links TRBV28 to TRBJ1-6; D is unresolved. V gave up 8 bases and J gave up 10 bases, with 12 bases separating them. The V gene's germline CDR1 is MDHEN and CDR2 SYDVKM. The CDR3 sequence is 12 residues long.

The gene calls are TRBV20-1 and TRBJ2-2, with a weak D call TRBD2 (6 bases). Trimming cost V 6 bases and J 5 bases, with 22 bases left between them. Germline loops: CDR1 DFQATT, CDR2 SNEGSKA (reference sequence). This CDR3 comprises 16 residues. Here the CDR3 DNA reads TGCAGTGCCCATCTACGTGGGGGAGGCCAAACCGGGGAGCTGTTTTTT. Translation: CSAHLRGGGQTGELFF.

This clonotype was recorded many times. J is TRBJ2-7 and V is TRBV4-2, with D possibly TRBD2 on 6 matching bases. This CDR3 has 15 residues. V lost 1 base and J 0 bases, leaving 10 bases between the germline ends. Germline CDR1 LGHNA, CDR2 YNFKEQ. CDR3 in amino acids: CASSQVPGSSYEQYF. CDR3 nucleotides: TGTGCCAGCAGCCAAGTCCCCGGGAGCTCCTACGAGCAGTACTTC.

This clonotype has only a few counts. V usage is TRBV10-3 and J usage is TRBJ1-1; D unresolved. The V end was cut by 3 bases, the J end by 7 bases, with 9 bases between. The germline V gene has CDR1 ENHRY and CDR2 SYGVKD. The CDR3 consists of 12 residues. This CDR3 reads CAISEWNGEAFF. Here the CDR3 DNA reads TGTGCCATCAGTGAATGGAATGGTGAAGCTTTCTTT.

This clonotype was detected ten times or more. This rearrangement joins TRBV27 to TRBJ2-7, with D tentatively TRBD1 (6 bases). Germline assignment: CDR1 MNHEY and CDR2 SMNVEV (reference sequence). Between the trimmed V and J ends, which lost 3 bases and 6 bases, there was a span of 12 bases. The CDR3 loop spans 13 amino acids. The CDR3, as DNA: TGTGCCAGCAGTTTCTATGGGGGCACCGAGCAGTACGTC. It encodes CASSFYGGTEQYV.

This clonotype has more than one count but fewer than ten. J is TRBJ2-7 and V is TRBV29-1; 10 positions agree with TRBD2. The V gene's germline CDR1 is SQVTM and CDR2 ANQGSEA. CDR3 length equals 17 residues. Trimming cost V 5 bases and J 3 bases; bases outside gene matches: 16. CDR3 loop: CSVRAFAASGRNYEQYF. The CDR3 DNA is TGCAGCGTTCGCGCATTTGCCGCTAGCGGGAGAAACTACGAGCAGTACTTC.

This clonotype was recorded a few times. The chain uses TRBV5-1 and TRBJ1-1; a possible D gene is TRBD1 (5 bases). CDR1 and CDR2 (germline): SGHRS, YFSETQ. The CDR3 totals 15 residues. V was trimmed by 4 bases and J by 5 bases, leaving 18 bases between them. CDR3 sequence reads: CASSLEGPSITEAFF. The CDR3 coding sequence is TGCGCCAGCAGCCTGGAGGGACCGTCAATAACTGAAGCTTTCTTT.

Here the CDR3 DNA reads TGTGCCAGCAGTGAAAGAGAAGGGCAGTTCTTC. Translated: CASSEREGQFF. The V gene is TRBV2, the J gene TRBJ2-1, with unresolved D. V lost 2 bases and J 12 bases, leaving 8 bases between the germline ends. The V gene's germline CDR1 is SNHLY and CDR2 FYNNEI. The CDR3 sequence is 11 residues long.

This clonotype was seen at least ten times. The V and J genes are TRBV28 and TRBJ2-5; D unresolved. Trimming left V 5 bases short and J 5 bases short, with 6 bases between. CDR1 and CDR2 (germline): MDHEN, SYDVKM. This CDR3 comprises 11 residues. The CDR3 protein is CASSRWETQYF. The CDR3 DNA reads TGTGCCAGCAGTCGTTGGGAGACCCAGTACTTC.

The chain carries TRBV20-1 and TRBJ1-5, with unresolved D. The CDR3 has 12 residues. Trimming removed 3 bases from V and 1 base from J, with 4 bases in between. Germline CDR1 is DFQATT and CDR2 is SNEGSKA (reference sequence). The CDR3: CSASTSNQPQHF. As DNA, the CDR3 is TGCAGTGCTAGCACCAGCAATCAGCCCCAGCATTTT.